The rows below give T cell receptor beta chains drawn from one sample of a study of blood T cell repertoires in COVID-19. Clones were sequenced by immunoSEQ multiplex PCR, and TCRdb holds only the in-frame ones, with some missing. The sample consists of about 330,000 clones, 85% to 90% of them appearing once. The sample comprised peripheral blood. The source of these receptors is a woman aged 50 to 60 with active or convalescent COVID-19. The CDR3 runs from the conserved cysteine through the conserved F or W. A D gene is named only where the DNA matches it firmly. Size is stated for part of the rows, as once, few or many counts, or as a class when the clone is expanded.

abundance,j_gene,v_gene,d_gene,CDR3nt,CDR3aa
-,TRBJ1-1,TRBV30,TRBD1,TGTGCCTGGGGACAGGGAGGGACTGAAGCTTTCTTT,CAWGQGGTEAFF
once,TRBJ1-2,TRBV2,-,TGTGCCAGCAGTGTAGACAGGACTGCTAACTATGGCTACACCTTC,CASSVDRTANYGYTF
-,TRBJ1-6,TRBV6-4,TRBD1,TGTGCCAGCAGTGTGGGGACAGACAATTCACCCCTCCACTTT,CASSVGTDNSPLHF
-,TRBJ2-7,TRBV18,TRBD2,TGTGCCAGCTCACCAGAAGGGACTAGCAGGGTCTACGAGCAGTACTTC,CASSPEGTSRVYEQYF
-,TRBJ2-3,TRBV7-2,TRBD2,TGTGCCAGCAGGACTAGCGGGGTAGATACGCAGTATTTT,CASRTSGVDTQYF
-,TRBJ2-7,TRBV6-5,-,TGTGCCAGCAGCCTCGGAGGAGAGCAGTACTTC,CASSLGGEQYF
-,TRBJ2-2,TRBV18,-,TGTGCCAGCTCACCACTTGAGTACCCAACCGGGGAGCTGTTTTTT,CASSPLEYPTGELFF
-,TRBJ2-1,TRBV27,-,TGTGCCAGCAGACCCGGGACTGTTTACAATGAGCAGTTCTTC,CASRPGTVYNEQFF
-,TRBJ1-6,TRBV28,-,TGTGCCAGCAGTTTATCCGGACAGAATAATTCACCCCTCCACTTT,CASSLSGQNNSPLHF
-,TRBJ1-5,TRBV19,-,TGTGCCAGTAGTAAAGGTGCGGCGGATAATCAGCCCCAGCATTTT,CASSKGAADNQPQHF
once,TRBJ1-3,TRBV11-2,-,TGTGCCAGCAGCTCGGACAGAGGAAACACCATATATTTT,CASSSDRGNTIYF
-,TRBJ2-7,TRBV3-1/TRBV3-2,TRBD2,TGTGCCAGCAGCCTCGGACTAGAACAATACGAGCAGTACTTC,CASSLGLEQYEQYF